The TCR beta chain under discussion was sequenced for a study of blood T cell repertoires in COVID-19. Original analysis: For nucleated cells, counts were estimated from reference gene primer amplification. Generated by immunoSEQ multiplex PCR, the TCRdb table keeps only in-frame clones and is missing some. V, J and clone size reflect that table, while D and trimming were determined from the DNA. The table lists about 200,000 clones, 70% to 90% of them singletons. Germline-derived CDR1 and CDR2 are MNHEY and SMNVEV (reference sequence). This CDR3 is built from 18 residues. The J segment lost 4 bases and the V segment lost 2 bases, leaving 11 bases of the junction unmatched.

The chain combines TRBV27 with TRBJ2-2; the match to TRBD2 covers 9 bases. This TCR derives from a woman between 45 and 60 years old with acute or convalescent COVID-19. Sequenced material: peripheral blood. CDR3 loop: CASSLKAPAGGGTGELFF. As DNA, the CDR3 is TGTGCCAGCAGTTTAAAGGCCCCAGCGGGAGGAGGCACCGGGGAGCTGTTTTTT.